This T cell receptor (beta chain) was recorded in a study of glioma-infiltrating T cells. The study, taken as a whole, reports: Above-expected tissue-blood divergence occurred in all gliomas, most in low-grade ones. Tissue and blood shared very few CDR3 sequences.

This CDR3 contains 14 residues. V was pared by 6 bases and J by 2 bases, with 13 bases between. The iRepertoire nested amplicon-rescue multiplex PCR amplified TCR alpha and beta CDR3s from RNA. For one-step reverse transcription and amplification, about 90-450 ng of tissue mRNA or PBMC total RNA was used. TCRdb redid the calling of the multiplex PCR reads with MiXCR, one entry per CDR3 protein. The data show around 190,000 distinct CDR3 sequences, 32% seen once. This clonotype was recorded a few times. Its antigen is still unknown. Sequenced sample: glioma tissue, nonneoplastic brain tissue, or PBMCs (not recorded which). This sequence originates from a human donor with low-grade glioma or glioblastoma, undergoing nonglioma brain surgery, or in good health (not recorded which). The chain employs TRBV12-3 or TRBV12-4 and TRBJ1-1; tentative D call: TRBD1 (5 bases). The CDR3 is CASSRGTVNTEAFF. The CDR3 DNA follows: TGTGCCAGCAGCAGAGGGACGGTAAACACTGAAGCTTTCTTT.